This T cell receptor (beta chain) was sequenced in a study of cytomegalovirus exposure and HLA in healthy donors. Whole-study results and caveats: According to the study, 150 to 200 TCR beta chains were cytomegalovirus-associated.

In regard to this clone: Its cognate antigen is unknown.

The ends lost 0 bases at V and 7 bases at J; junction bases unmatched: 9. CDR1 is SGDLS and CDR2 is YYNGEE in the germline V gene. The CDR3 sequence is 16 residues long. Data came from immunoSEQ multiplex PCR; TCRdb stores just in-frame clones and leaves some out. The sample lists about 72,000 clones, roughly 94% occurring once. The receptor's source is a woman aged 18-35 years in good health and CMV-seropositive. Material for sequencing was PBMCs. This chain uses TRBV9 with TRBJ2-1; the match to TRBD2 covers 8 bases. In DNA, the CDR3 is TGTGCCAGCAGCGTAGGTGTAGCGGGGAGATCGAATGAGCAGTTCTTC. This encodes CASSVGVAGRSNEQFF.